This T cell receptor (beta chain) was retrieved from a study of CD8 T cells in Susac syndrome (dated by TCRdb to between 2018 and 2021). Regarding the complete study: Repertoire sequencing was used to test whether CD8+ T cell activation and differentiation in Susac syndrome was antigen driven.

The CDR3, from cysteine to phenylalanine, totals 16 residues. Left in the record is the CDR3 DNA by itself, 48 bases read in frame from the first base. Trimmed from V: 6 bases; trimmed from J: 4 bases; junction bases lacking a gene match: 12. Peripheral blood CD8+ and CD4+ T cells from healthy donors, Susac syndrome patients and multiple sclerosis patients were profiled using high-throughput TCR beta sequencing. The healthy donors served as controls matched for age and sex. Bulk CD8+ and CD4+ T cells were purified by magnetic negative isolation, whereas CD8+ TEMRA cells were enriched by FACS. Blood was collected in EDTA tubes and processed within 24 hours, with PBMCs isolated through density gradient centrifugation. PBMCs intended for TCR sequencing were frozen in liquid nitrogen and were later thawed in a 37 degrees C water bath. Purity of sorted or isolated CD4+, CD8+ and CD8+ TEMRA cells was at least 90%.

Study-level results and caveats: The study acknowledged that relatively few individuals were included in the TCR sequencing and HLA analysis.

RNA was extracted with the RNeasy kit and roughly 0.45 to 1 ug was reverse transcribed using random hexamers. The immunoSEQ multiplex PCR assay, which covers 54 Vbeta and 13 Jbeta segments, was used to amplify TCR beta CDR3 regions. Bias from PCR amplification was corrected by using a synthetic template baseline for primer optimization and for computational correction. Under the source paper's analysis protocol: Reads were annotated to V, D and J genes according to IMGT and were analyzed with immunoSEQ Analyzer, with only productive sequences retained. To calculate clonality, Shannon entropy was normalized by log2 of the number of productive unique sequences and then subtracted from one. For each patient and control, public and private clones were evaluated within the 100 most prevalent clones. Clones were defined as Susac-specific when absent from the healthy and MS cohorts, from about 1,100 published viral clones and from other ImmuneACCESS disease sequences. TCRdb trimmed the raw reads at Q25, called clones with MiXCR and kept productive beta chains. Every distinct CDR3 protein forms one entry, paired with its most common genes and DNA. In this record, the V and J calls reflect TCRdb's handling and not the investigators' own analysis. Present in this sample are 140,000 or so distinct CDR3 sequences, roughly 94% of which were seen just once. Of the sample, roughly 0.083% falls within the top ten clones.

To note about this clonotype: It has no known antigen specificity. No base qualities exist here, and no much larger clone lies one base off it.

This clonotype was sampled from a human donor in good health. The sample consisted of CD4+ T cells from PBMCs. The receptor chain draws on TRBV12-3 or TRBV12-4 and TRBJ1-5, with 7 bases in between that match TRBD1. CDR3 loop: CASRPSEDRWNQPQHF. The sequenced DNA is TGTGCCAGCAGACCTTCCGAGGACAGGTGGAATCAGCCCCAGCATTTT.